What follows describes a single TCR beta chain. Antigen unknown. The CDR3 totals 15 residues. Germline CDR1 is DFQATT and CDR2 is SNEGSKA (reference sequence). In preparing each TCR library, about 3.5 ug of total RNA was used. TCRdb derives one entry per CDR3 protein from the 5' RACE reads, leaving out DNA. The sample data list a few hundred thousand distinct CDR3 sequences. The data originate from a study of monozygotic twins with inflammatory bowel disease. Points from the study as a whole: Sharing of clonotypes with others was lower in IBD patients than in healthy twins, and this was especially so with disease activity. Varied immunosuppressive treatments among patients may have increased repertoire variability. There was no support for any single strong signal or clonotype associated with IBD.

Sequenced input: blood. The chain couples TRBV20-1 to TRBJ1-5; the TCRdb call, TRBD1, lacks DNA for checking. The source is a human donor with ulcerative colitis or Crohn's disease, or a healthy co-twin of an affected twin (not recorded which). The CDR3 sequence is CSASVRDRGRQPQHF.